This entry describes one T cell receptor beta chain. What it binds is unknown. This entry comes from a study of cytomegalovirus exposure and HLA in healthy donors. The PCR employed 60 Vbeta primers together with 13 Jbeta primers. Generated by immunoSEQ multiplex PCR, the TCRdb table keeps only in-frame clones and is missing some. In the table there are about 140,000 clones, around 75% of which are singletons. Study outcomes and limitations: TCR beta sequences reportedly predicted the HLA-A and HLA-B alleles of most subjects accurately. The study listed roughly 150 cytomegalovirus-associated TCR beta chains.

Germline V gene lookup returns CDR1 LGHNA and CDR2 YNFKEQ. This CDR3 has 19 amino acids. The germline V and J ends were trimmed by 1 base and 4 bases, with 25 bases remaining between them. The sequenced sample was PBMCs. The receptor's source is a male donor in good health and CMV-seronegative. The chain uses TRBV4-2 and TRBJ1-1; a weak D match, TRBD1 (6 bases). The CDR3 loop reads CASSQASDLGQRGSTEAFF. CDR3 coding DNA: TGTGCCAGCAGCCAAGCCTCAGATTTAGGACAGCGGGGTTCCACTGAAGCTTTCTTT.